Listed here are 32 T cell receptor beta chains from one sample, sequenced in a study of T cells in Graves' hyperthyroidism and ophthalmopathy. RNA transcripts served as the template for amplifying TCR beta CDR3 regions. The HTBI primer set was used in a first-round RT-PCR of the TCR CDR3. TCRdb re-called the multiplex PCR reads with MiXCR, one entry per CDR3 protein. The sample includes approximately 620,000 distinct CDR3 sequences, approximately 15% of them seen just once. Source material: blood. Source of these receptors: a woman aged 30 to 39 with Graves' hyperthyroidism that later progressed to Graves' ophthalmopathy.

On this clonotype itself: A much larger clone differs from this one at a single base, so this may be a read error. The V and J genes are TRBV24-1 and TRBJ2-1; tentative D call: TRBD2 (5 bases). This CDR3 spans 16 amino acids. Per germline, CDR1 KGHDR and CDR2 SFDVKD. The CDR3: CATSDLSGGTYNGQFF. The CDR3 region has the DNA TGTGCCACCAGTGATTTAAGCGGCGGAACCTACAATGGGCAGTTCTTC.

The rearrangement joins TRBV20-1 to TRBJ1-4; TRBD1 aligns across 7 bases. The V segment lost 5 bases and the J segment 1 base; nucleotides outside the gene matches: 7. Germline loops: CDR1 DFQATT, CDR2 SNEGSKA (reference sequence). This CDR3 is built from 15 residues. This chain's CDR3 is CSAGTASGTNEKLFF. The CDR3 nucleotides are TGCAGTGCTGGGACAGCCTCGGGAACTAATGAAAAACTGTTTTTT.

This clonotype was detected a few times. The rearrangement uses TRBV6-1 and TRBJ2-7; possibly TRBD1 for D (6 bases). Germline V gene sequence: CDR1 MNHNS, CDR2 SASEGT. This CDR3 spans 14 amino acids. Deletions cut 5 bases from V and 6 bases from J, with 17 bases between. The CDR3 coding sequence is TGTGCCAGCAGTCGATCCTGGACAGCTGGCGAGCAGTACTTC. It is translated as CASSRSWTAGEQYF.

This chain connects TRBV6-1 to TRBJ1-2; D gene uncertain. Trimming removed 1 base from V and 4 bases from J, with 10 bases in between. The germline gives CDR1 MNHNS, CDR2 SASEGT. This CDR3 comprises 14 residues. CDR3 DNA sequence: TGTGCCAGCAGTGAAGGCGGAGATCCCTATGGCTACACCTTC. This sequence encodes CASSEGGDPYGYTF.

This sequence joins TRBV12-3 or TRBV12-4 and TRBJ2-1; D perhaps matches TRBD1 (5 bases). The CDR3 covers 16 residues. Trimming removed 1 base at V and 3 bases at J, with 13 bases between. The CDR3 nucleotides read TGTGCCAGCAGTTTAGGTCAGGGATGGGGCTACAATGAGCAGTTCTTC. Its translation is CASSLGQGWGYNEQFF.

This clonotype was found many times. The V call is TRBV6-5, the J call TRBJ1-1, with D unresolved. The V gene lost 0 bases and the J gene lost 1 base, with 9 bases spanning the gap. Looked up from germline, CDR1 is MNHEY and CDR2 is SVGAGI. The length of the CDR3 is 15 residues. For the CDR3, the DNA is TGTGCCAGCAGTTACTCGATTGTAGGGAACACTGAAGCTTTCTTT. It translates to CASSYSIVGNTEAFF.

The J gene is TRBJ2-1, the V gene TRBV11-2, with 13 nucleotides matching TRBD2. Germline V CDR1 and CDR2: SGHAT, FQNNGV. V lost 5 bases to trimming and J lost 3 bases; unmatched junction nucleotides: 4. The CDR3 is 16 residues long. CDR3 sequence: CASSTWTSGSYNEQFF. DNA for the CDR3: TGTGCCAGCAGCACCTGGACTAGCGGGAGCTACAATGAGCAGTTCTTC.

This clonotype was observed many times. J is TRBJ1-2 and V is TRBV28, with a weak D call TRBD1 (6 bases). This CDR3 comprises 13 residues. The V gene lost 6 bases and the J gene lost 2 bases, with 10 bases spanning the gap. Looked up from germline, CDR1 is MDHEN and CDR2 is SYDVKM. CDR3 DNA sequence: TGTGCCAGCAGGCTACAGGGAAACTATGGCTACACCTTC. This encodes CASRLQGNYGYTF.

Turning to this clonotype: This sequence may be a read error, since a much larger clone differs from it by one base. The gene calls are TRBV28 and TRBJ2-1; the match to TRBD2 covers 7 bases. The CDR3 covers 14 residues. The germline V gene has CDR1 MDHEN and CDR2 SYDVKM. The CDR3 sequence: CAGSFQASGNEQFF. The CDR3 DNA is TGTGCCGGCAGTTTCCAAGCTAGCGGTAATGAGCAGTTCTTC.

This clonotype has at least ten counts. The chain uses TRBV3-1 and TRBJ2-7; D ambiguous. Germline CDR1 and CDR2: LGHDT and YNNKEL (reference sequence). This CDR3 has 15 amino acids. Between the trimmed V and J ends, which lost 2 bases and 3 bases, there was a span of 14 bases. The CDR3 nucleotides are TGTGCCAGCAGCCAACTCCTTCTAGGATTCTACGAGCAGTACTTC. Amino acid sequence: CASSQLLLGFYEQYF.

This clonotype was picked up many times. This chain connects TRBV2 to TRBJ2-3; D unclear. CDR3 length: 14 amino acids. The germline V gene encodes CDR1 SNHLY and CDR2 FYNNEI. Between the trimmed V and J ends, which lost 7 bases and 0 bases, there was a span of 11 bases. CDR3 residues: CASTAELSTDTQYF. CDR3 bases: TGTGCCAGCACCGCGGAACTTAGCACAGATACGCAGTATTTT.

This clonotype was observed at least ten times. V and J are TRBV28 and TRBJ1-1; 7 positions agree with TRBD1. Trimming cost V 8 bases and J 4 bases; bases outside gene matches: 7. Germline assignment: CDR1 MDHEN and CDR2 SYDVKM. The CDR3 runs 13 residues. The CDR3 protein is CASLPGGGTEAFF. CDR3 sequence (DNA): TGTGCCAGCCTCCCAGGGGGGGGCACTGAAGCTTTCTTT. Filled out from reference TRBV28 and TRBJ1-1, the complete variable domain reads DVKVTQSSRYLVKRTGEKVFLECVQDMDHENMFWYRQDPGLGLRLIYFSYDVKMKEKGDIPEGYSVSREKKERFSLILESASTNQTSMYLCASLPGGGTEAFFGQGTRLTVV.

This clonotype was observed many times. This sequence joins TRBV4-1 and TRBJ2-7; D call uncertain. V was cut by 5 bases and J by 1 base, with 12 bases left in between. The CDR3 is 14 amino acids. Germline lookup yields CDR1 MGHRA and CDR2 YSYEKL. CDR3 nucleotides: TGCGCCAGCAGCAAGCACACAGAGTCCTACGAGCAGTACTTC. Protein product: CASSKHTESYEQYF.

This clonotype was seen ten or more times. The rearrangement joins TRBV20-1 to TRBJ2-7; 9 bases agree with TRBD2. V dropped 0 bases and J dropped 4; count of bases not matched to a gene: 4. This CDR3 spans 14 amino acids. From germline, CDR1 is DFQATT and CDR2 SNEGSKA (reference sequence). CDR3 sequence reads: CSAREPAGGYEQYF. The CDR3 bases are TGCAGTGCTAGAGAACCAGCGGGAGGTTACGAGCAGTACTTC.

This clonotype was counted ten times or more. This rearrangement joins TRBV7-9 to TRBJ2-7; TRBD2 matches 10 bases. With V trimmed by 7 bases and J by 6 bases, 12 bases remained unmatched. CDR1 SEHNR and CDR2 FQNEAQ come from the germline V gene (reference sequence). CDR3 length: 15 amino acids. The CDR3 sequence: CASKRAGTSVSEQYF. The CDR3 region has the DNA TGTGCCAGCAAACGCGCAGGGACTAGCGTCTCCGAGCAGTACTTC.

Ten or more counts support this clonotype. V and J are TRBV28 and TRBJ1-5; D is possibly TRBD1 (5 bases). The CDR3 is 14 residues long. Germline CDR1 and CDR2: MDHEN and SYDVKM. V lost 5 bases to trimming and J lost 10 bases, with 18 bases between them. The CDR3: CASSQGFGISPQHF. In DNA, the CDR3 is TGTGCCAGCAGTCAGGGATTTGGGATATCACCCCAGCATTTT.

This clonotype was recorded at least ten times. The chain uses TRBV6-1 and TRBJ1-1; tentative D call: TRBD1 (5 bases). The V gene's germline CDR1 is MNHNS and CDR2 SASEGT. The CDR3 is made up of 15 amino acids. The ends were cut back, 7 bases at V and 4 bases at J, with 19 bases in the middle. CDR3 sequence (DNA): TGTGCCAGCAAAACCCCGGCCAGGGAAGGCACTGAAGCTTTCTTT. Translated, it gives CASKTPAREGTEAFF.

This clonotype was observed many times. The J gene is TRBJ1-1, the V gene TRBV18; D gene uncertain. Per the germline V gene, CDR1 is KGHSH and CDR2 is LQKENI. V was trimmed by 6 bases and J by 1 base, leaving 9 bases between them. The CDR3 sequence is 13 residues long. The CDR3 region has the DNA TGTGCCAGCTCCACCGGGGAGAACACTGAAGCTTTCTTT. This translates into CASSTGENTEAFF.

This clonotype has at least ten counts. CDR3 DNA: TGCGCCAGCAGCACGACAGGGTTGGCCTACAATGAGCAGTTCTTC. This encodes CASSTTGLAYNEQFF. V gene TRBV5-1 combines with J gene TRBJ2-1, with 7 bases fitting TRBD1. The germline V gene encodes CDR1 SGHRS and CDR2 YFSETQ. Trimming at V came to 4 bases and at J to 2 bases, leaving 6 bases not matched to a gene. The CDR3 is 15 amino acids.

This clonotype turned up a few times. The V and J genes are TRBV7-2 and TRBJ1-2; D possibly corresponds to TRBD1 (5 bases). V lost 3 bases and J lost 4, with 18 bases in between. CDR1 is SGHTA, CDR2 FQGNSA, per germline. The CDR3 is made up of 16 amino acids. The CDR3 protein is CASSFGLQGPFYGYTF. The CDR3 region has the DNA TGTGCCAGCAGCTTTGGATTGCAGGGTCCGTTCTATGGCTACACCTTC.

V usage is TRBV7-2 and J usage is TRBJ2-7; unclear D gene. V lost 1 base and J lost 0, with 22 bases in between. Germline CDR1 and CDR2: SGHTA and FQGNSA. CDR3 length equals 19 residues. CDR3 nucleotide sequence: TGTGCCAGCAGCTTAGTGACCGGCAGCGCGGCTGTTACCTCCTACGAGCAGTACTTC. Translating it yields CASSLVTGSAAVTSYEQYF.

At least ten counts were recorded for this clonotype. The rearrangement uses TRBV27 and TRBJ2-1, with a tentative D call TRBD2 (6 bases). Germline lookup yields CDR1 MNHEY and CDR2 SMNVEV (reference sequence). The CDR3 has 15 amino acids. V lost 3 bases to trimming and J lost 3 bases, with 12 bases between them. CDR3 region: CASSLGDWGYNEQFF. CDR3 bases: TGTGCCAGCAGTTTGGGGGACTGGGGCTACAATGAGCAGTTCTTC.

V usage is TRBV18 and J usage is TRBJ2-7, with 9 bases aligning to TRBD2. The germline gives CDR1 KGHSH, CDR2 LQKENI. The V gene end was trimmed by 5 bases and the J gene end by 6 bases; junction bases not matched to a gene: 14. The CDR3 length is 16 residues. Written as DNA, the CDR3 is TGTGCCAGCTCAGCTGCCTCTAGCGGGACCATCCTCGAGCAGTACTTC. This gives the protein CASSAASSGTILEQYF.

In this sample, this clonotype turned up many times. The CDR3 DNA follows: TGTGCCACCCGCCCAGTCCTGGGAATTTACAATGAGCAGTTCTTC. Translated, it gives CATRPVLGIYNEQFF. This chain links TRBV11-2 with TRBJ2-1; D gene ambiguous. The CDR3 contains 15 residues. Trimming stripped 10 bases from V and 4 bases from J, with 20 bases between. The germline gives CDR1 SGHAT, CDR2 FQNNGV.

At least ten counts were recorded for this clonotype. V usage is TRBV27 and J usage is TRBJ1-1, with D possibly being TRBD1 (5 bases). This CDR3 has 13 amino acids. Germline CDR1 is MNHEY and CDR2 is SMNVEV (reference sequence). Trimming took 5 bases from V and 3 from J, leaving 10 bases between them. This chain's CDR3 is CASSPTTDTEAFF. In DNA, the CDR3 is TGTGCCAGCAGTCCGACGACAGACACTGAAGCTTTCTTT.

There are many counts of this clonotype. The junction shows a germline mismatch at one end, possibly a read error. The CDR3 sequence is CASSLVGTGYEQYF. The CDR3 DNA reads TGTGCCAGCAGTTTGGTCGGGACAGGGTACGAGCAGTACTTC. V is TRBV5-1 and J is TRBJ2-7; 9 nucleotides match TRBD1. CDR1 and CDR2 from the germline V gene are SGHRS and YFSETQ. This CDR3 comprises 14 residues.

This clonotype occurred many times. This chain connects TRBV20-1 to TRBJ2-1, with 10 bases aligning to TRBD1. The CDR3 loop spans 14 amino acids. With V trimmed by 1 base and J by 3 bases, 0 bases remained unmatched. The germline gives CDR1 DFQATT, CDR2 SNEGSKA (reference sequence). The CDR3 spells CSARGDRGYNEQFF. In nucleotides, the CDR3 is TGCAGTGCTAGAGGGGACAGGGGCTACAATGAGCAGTTCTTC.

This clonotype was detected a few times. The rearrangement joins TRBV6-1 to TRBJ1-3, with D uncertain. This CDR3 spans 15 amino acids. Germline CDR1 reads MNHNS; CDR2 reads SASEGT. The germline V and J ends were trimmed by 1 base and 0 bases, with 7 bases remaining between them. DNA of the CDR3: TGTGCCAGCAGTGAAGTCAGGAGCTCTGGAAACACCATATATTTT. Protein: CASSEVRSSGNTIYF.

This clonotype was detected many times. One junction end does not reproduce the germline sequence, and a read error may be involved. The V call is TRBV6-1, the J call TRBJ1-6, with D possibly matching TRBD1 (6 bases). Germline V gives CDR1 MNHNS, CDR2 SASEGT. The CDR3 has 17 residues. This CDR3 is CASREGQHSSYNSPLHF. CDR3 coding DNA: TGTGCCAGCAGGGAAGGACAGCACAGCTCCTATAATTCACCCCTCCACTTT.

This clonotype was detected many times. The chain has TRBV7-9 and TRBJ2-7; perhaps TRBD1 as D (5 bases). Trimming stripped 7 bases from V and 3 bases from J, with 13 bases between. This CDR3 region has 13 residues. Germline CDR1 reads SEHNR; CDR2 reads FQNEAQ (reference sequence). The CDR3 spells CASTSVRVYEQYF. CDR3 DNA: TGTGCCAGCACCTCCGTCAGGGTCTACGAGCAGTACTTC. The complete variable domain, with remaining parts taken from reference TRBV7-9 and TRBJ2-7, reads DTGVSQNPRHKITKRGQNVTFRCDPISEHNRLYWYRQTLGQGPEFLTYFQNEAQLEKSRLLSDRFSAERPKGSFSTLEIQRTEQGDSAMYLCASTSVRVYEQYFGPGTRLTVT.

The chain uses TRBV5-1 and TRBJ2-5; D call uncertain. Trimming took 4 bases from V and 1 from J, leaving 8 bases between them. Germline V lookup: CDR1 SGHRS, CDR2 YFSETQ. The CDR3 runs 13 residues. The CDR3 DNA sequence: TGCGCCAGCAGCCCCTTTCTCCAAGAGACCCAGTACTTC. Translation: CASSPFLQETQYF. Full variable domain (remainder filled in from reference TRBV5-1 and TRBJ2-5): KAGVTQTPRYLIKTRGQQVTLSCSPISGHRSVSWYQQTPGQGLQFLFEYFSETQRNKGNFPGRFSGRQFSNSRSEMNVSTLELGDSALYLCASSPFLQETQYFGPGTRLLVL.

Comment on this clonotype: This could be a read error, since a much larger clone is one nucleotide away. The J gene is TRBJ1-1, the V gene TRBV3-1, with 12 bases that match TRBD1. Germline V gene sequence: CDR1 LGHDT, CDR2 YNNKEL (reference sequence). The CDR3 sequence is 16 residues long. CDR3 residues: CASSQGDRGQWTEGFF. CDR3 coding DNA: TGTGCCAGCAGCCAAGGGGACAGGGGGCAGTGGACTGAAGGTTTCTTT. The variable domain in full, completed from reference TRBV3-1 and TRBJ1-1, reads DTAVSQTPKYLVTQMGNDKSIKCEQNLGHDTMYWYKQDSKKFLKIMFSYNNKELIINETVPNRFSPKSPDKAHLNLHINSLELGDSAVYFCASSQGDRGQWTEGFFGQGTRLTVV.